This T cell receptor (beta chain) was recorded in a study of cytomegalovirus exposure and HLA in healthy donors. Study summary: Genetic ancestry analysis placed about 84% of the approximately 400 donors that were genotyped in the Caucasian-associated cluster.

With V trimmed by 4 bases and J by 1 base, 6 bases remained unmatched. The germline gives CDR1 MGHRA, CDR2 YSYEKL. The CDR3 loop spans 16 amino acids. The PCR was carried out with 60 Vbeta primers and 13 Jbeta primers. Clones were read by immunoSEQ multiplex PCR, and TCRdb kept only the in-frame ones, dropping some. This repertoire shows more than 200,000 clones, 70% found once; its top ten account for 2.6%. This clone was counted only a few times. The V and J genes are TRBV4-1 and TRBJ2-7; 11 bases fit TRBD2. This receptor was taken from a man aged 35 to 55 in good health and CMV-seropositive. The sample taken for sequencing was PBMCs. The CDR3 nucleotides read TGCGCCAGCAGCCCTTCTAGCGGGGGGATGTCCTACGAGCAGTACTTC. It encodes CASSPSSGGMSYEQYF.